This T cell receptor beta chain was recovered during a study of T cell responses to AZD1222 COVID-19 vaccine. The V and J ends lost 8 bases and 12 bases, in that order; junction bases with no gene match: 16. Germline loops: CDR1 MNHEY, CDR2 SVGAGI. This CDR3 is 15 amino acids long. The table came from immunoSEQ multiplex PCR; TCRdb's copy has only in-frame clones and leaves some out. The sample holds some 140,000 clones; roughly 89% are singletons and the top ten take roughly 2%. This sample comprised peripheral blood, obtained on day 0 of AZD1222 vaccination. This sequence was found in an adult in good health. The chain recombines TRBV6-5 with TRBJ2-1; 10 nucleotides align to TRBD2. The CDR3 sequence: CASCSDWLAGARQFF. CDR3 DNA: TGTGCCAGCTGCTCCGACTGGCTAGCGGGGGCCCGGCAGTTCTTC.